Listed here is a single TCR beta chain. What it recognizes is unknown. Researchers ran the PCR with 60 Vbeta and 13 Jbeta primers. In the authors' methods: In a later analysis, the count reached about 75 million unique TCR beta chains, with 10 million to 11 million shared. Clones were read by immunoSEQ multiplex PCR, and TCRdb kept only the in-frame ones, dropping some. The V and J calls and clone size come from that table; D and trimming were worked out from the DNA. The sample shows 89,000 or so clones, around 80% of them seen only once. The data belong to a study of cytomegalovirus exposure and HLA in healthy donors. Study-level findings and limits: Later genetic work tied a missense DCLRE1C variant to beta-chain V and J trimming.

The clonotype was recovered from a man aged 18 to 35 in good health and CMV-seropositive. The sample taken for sequencing was PBMCs.

The CDR3 protein is CASSYSGGPGTQYF. CDR3 DNA sequence: TGTGCCAGCAGTTACTCGGGGGGGCCGGGTACGCAGTATTTT. The rearrangement links TRBV6-5 to TRBJ2-3, with D perhaps matching TRBD2 (7 bases). Trimming removed 0 bases at V and 8 bases at J, with 12 bases between. Germline CDR1 is MNHEY and CDR2 is SVGAGI. The CDR3 has 14 amino acids.